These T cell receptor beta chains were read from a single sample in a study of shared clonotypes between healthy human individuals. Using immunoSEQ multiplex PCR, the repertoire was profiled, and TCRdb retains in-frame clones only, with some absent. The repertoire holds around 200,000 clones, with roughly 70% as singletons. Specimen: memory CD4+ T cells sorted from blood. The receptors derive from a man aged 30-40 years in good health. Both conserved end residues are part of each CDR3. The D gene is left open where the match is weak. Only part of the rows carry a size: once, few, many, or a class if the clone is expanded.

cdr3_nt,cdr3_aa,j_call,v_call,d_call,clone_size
TGTGCCAGCTCACGTGAGGGGGAAACCACAGATACGCAGTATTTT,CASSREGETTDTQYF,TRBJ2-3,TRBV18,-,-
TGTGCCAGCAGCTTAGATCCGACCGCGGATGCGCAGTATTTT,CASSLDPTADAQYF,TRBJ2-3,TRBV11-3,-,-
TGTGCCAGCAGCTGGGACATCCCCCAAGAGACCCAGTACTTC,CASSWDIPQETQYF,TRBJ2-5,TRBV7-9,-,-
TGTGCCAGTACCGGTTTAGCGGGAGGGCACAATGAGCAGTTCTTC,CASTGLAGGHNEQFF,TRBJ2-1,TRBV6-1,TRBD2,-
TGTGCCACGGGGACTCCTAGCTACGAGCAGTACTTC,CATGTPSYEQYF,TRBJ2-7,TRBV2,-,-
TGTGCTAGTGGGCTAGGGGTCTCTGGAAACACCATATATTTT,CASGLGVSGNTIYF,TRBJ1-3,TRBV12-5,-,-
TGTGCCAGCAGTGGGGGACAGATGCAGCCCCAGCATTTT,CASSGGQMQPQHF,TRBJ1-5,TRBV6-1,TRBD1,-
TGCAGCGTTGGGTCCGGGACACCTCAAGAGACCCAGTACTTC,CSVGSGTPQETQYF,TRBJ2-5,TRBV29-1,-,-
TGCGCCAGCAGCTTGGCGGTTTTTGGCGGGAGGGTCAACGAGCAGTACTTC,CASSLAVFGGRVNEQYF,TRBJ2-7,TRBV5-1,TRBD2,few
TGTGCCATCAAAGAGGGGGGAAAAGAGGATGAAGCTTTCTTT,CAIKEGGKEDEAFF,TRBJ1-1,TRBV10-3,-,-
TGTGCCAGCAGTCTTGAGCCGGGACAGGTGCTTTCCTACAATGAGCAGTTCTTC,CASSLEPGQVLSYNEQFF,TRBJ2-1,TRBV6-8,TRBD1,few
TGTGCCAGCATACCGCCGGGACAGGGAAACAATGAGCAGTTCTTC,CASIPPGQGNNEQFF,TRBJ2-1,TRBV28,TRBD1,few
TGTGCCAGCAGTTTTACAGACCCCTACGAGCAGTACTTC,CASSFTDPYEQYF,TRBJ2-7,TRBV27,-,-
TGTGCCAGCTCGGGGACTGTTTCTAGCACAGATACGCAGTATTTT,CASSGTVSSTDTQYF,TRBJ2-3,TRBV18,-,once
TGTGCCAGCAGTGAATCTGGAGGGGACTACACAGATACGCAGTATTTT,CASSESGGDYTDTQYF,TRBJ2-3,TRBV25-1,TRBD2,-
TGTGCCAGCAGCTTTGGGGCAGGGGGCTACTACGAGCAGTACTTC,CASSFGAGGYYEQYF,TRBJ2-7,TRBV5-4,TRBD1,-
TGTGCCATCAGGGAGACAGGGCCCGAGCAGTACTTC,CAIRETGPEQYF,TRBJ2-7,TRBV6-1,TRBD1,-
TGTGCCAGCAGTTACTCGAGCTCCTACGAGCAGTACTTC,CASSYSSSYEQYF,TRBJ2-7,TRBV6-5,-,-
TGTGCCAGCAGCCCGAGGTCGGGATACCCTACGCAGTATTTT,CASSPRSGYPTQYF,TRBJ2-3,TRBV9,-,-
TGCAGCGTCGCCTCGGGTTGGGGCATGGTGAACAATGAGCAGTTCTTC,CSVASGWGMVNNEQFF,TRBJ2-1,TRBV29-1,-,many
TGTGCCATCAGTGGTGCGGGGACTAGCGGTACAGATACGCAGTATTTT,CAISGAGTSGTDTQYF,TRBJ2-3,TRBV10-3,TRBD2,-
TGTGCCACCAGCACGGCGGGAGGGCCCGTCGAGCAGTACTTC,CATSTAGGPVEQYF,TRBJ2-7,TRBV15,TRBD2,-
TGTGCCAGCAGCGTGCTAGCGAGGAACACCGGGGAGCTGTTTTTT,CASSVLARNTGELFF,TRBJ2-2,TRBV9,-,many
TGCGCCAGCAGCTTTTCGGGACAGGCGAACACTGAAGCTTTCTTT,CASSFSGQANTEAFF,TRBJ1-1,TRBV5-1,TRBD1,-
TGTGCCAGCAGGGCAAGTTATAGCAATCAGCCCCAGCATTTT,CASRASYSNQPQHF,TRBJ1-5,TRBV6-1,-,-
TGTGCCAGCGGTCTCCCGAACACCGGGGAGCTGTTTTTT,CASGLPNTGELFF,TRBJ2-2,TRBV6-6,-,-
TGTGCCAGCAGTGGATTCCGGGGAAGCGGCGAGCAGTACTTC,CASSGFRGSGEQYF,TRBJ2-7,TRBV2,-,few
TGTGCCAGCAGCTCTAGGTGGGATATCACAGATACGCAGTATTTT,CASSSRWDITDTQYF,TRBJ2-3,TRBV11-2,-,-
TGTGCCGCCGGGACGGAGAACACCGGGGAGCTGTTTTTT,CAAGTENTGELFF,TRBJ2-2,TRBV7-9,-,-
TGTGCCAGCTCACCCTCCCGGGCTAGCGGGACAACAGATACGCAGTATTTT,CASSPSRASGTTDTQYF,TRBJ2-3,TRBV18,TRBD2,-
TGCGCCAGCAGCTGGGACAGGGTACAAGATACGCAGTATTTT,CASSWDRVQDTQYF,TRBJ2-3,TRBV5-1,TRBD1,-
TGTGCCAGCAGTCCAAGGGGGCGCGAGGATGAGCAGTTCTTC,CASSPRGREDEQFF,TRBJ2-1,TRBV28,TRBD1,-
TGTGCCACCTCTCCCGGGACTAGCGGACGAAATGAGCAGTTCTTC,CATSPGTSGRNEQFF,TRBJ2-1,TRBV7-9,TRBD2,-
TGCGCCAGCGACATAGGAAGCGGGATATACAATGAGCAGTTCTTC,CASDIGSGIYNEQFF,TRBJ2-1,TRBV5-1,TRBD2,-
TGTGCCAGCAGCTTAGGCAGGGCCGGGGAGCTGTTTTTT,CASSLGRAGELFF,TRBJ2-2,TRBV13,-,-
TGCAGCGTTGTCCAAGGGTACAATGAGCAGTTCTTC,CSVVQGYNEQFF,TRBJ2-1,TRBV29-1,-,-
TGCGCCAGCACCCCCGGACTAGTCCGCAATGAGCAGTTCTTC,CASTPGLVRNEQFF,TRBJ2-1,TRBV10-2,TRBD2,-
TGCGCCAGCAGCAATGAAGAGACCCAGTACTTC,CASSNEETQYF,TRBJ2-5,TRBV5-1,-,-
TGTGCCAGCAGCCAACCAGGGACTTCGGGGGTGGACATTCAGTACTTC,CASSQPGTSGVDIQYF,TRBJ2-4,TRBV4-2,-,-
TGCGCCAGCAGCCTCCTTGATGAGCAGTTCTTC,CASSLLDEQFF,TRBJ2-1,TRBV5-1,-,few
TGTGCCACCAGCAGAGATCGAGGGGTGGGCCAAGAGACCCAGTACTTC,CATSRDRGVGQETQYF,TRBJ2-5,TRBV15,-,few
TGCGCCAGCAGCTTTACCCCGGGACAGGAGACTGAAGCTTTCTTT,CASSFTPGQETEAFF,TRBJ1-1,TRBV5-1,TRBD1,-
TGTGCCAGCAGCGGCGTGGGGAGGACTGAAGCTTTCTTT,CASSGVGRTEAFF,TRBJ1-1,TRBV9,-,-
TGTGCCACCAGCAGAGAAGCACAGGGGGCGTCAGGGACCCAGTACTTC,CATSREAQGASGTQYF,TRBJ2-5,TRBV15,TRBD1,-
TGTGCCAGCAGCTCCCGCAGGGATAGGAATGAGCAGTTCTTC,CASSSRRDRNEQFF,TRBJ2-1,TRBV7-4,-,once
TGTGCCAGCAGCTCCCCCCTCACAGCCTACGAGCAGTACTTC,CASSSPLTAYEQYF,TRBJ2-7,TRBV5-6,-,-
TGTGCCAGCAGCTTAAATGGGTATAACACTGAAGCTTTCTTT,CASSLNGYNTEAFF,TRBJ1-1,TRBV7-3,-,-
TGTGCCAGCAGCTTGGCAGGAACAGATACGCAGTATTTT,CASSLAGTDTQYF,TRBJ2-3,TRBV5-6,-,-
TGTGCCAGCAGTTATGGTCATATCATATATTTT,CASSYGHIIYF,TRBJ1-3,TRBV6-5,-,-
TGTGCCAGCAGCTTAGATCACTACGAGCAGTACTTC,CASSLDHYEQYF,TRBJ2-7,TRBV7-8,-,-
TGTGCCTGGAGTGTACCTGGACATCGGGGTCAGCCCCAGCATTTT,CAWSVPGHRGQPQHF,TRBJ1-5,TRBV30,-,few
TGTGCCAGCTCACCACTAGGAGGGGGATTTGGGTATGGCTACACCTTC,CASSPLGGGFGYGYTF,TRBJ1-2,TRBV18,-,-
TGCGCCAGCATCGATCTAGCGGGAATCGCCGGGGAGCTGTTTTTT,CASIDLAGIAGELFF,TRBJ2-2,TRBV10-2,TRBD2,-
TGTGCCAGCAGCCACAAAGACAGGGAATGGGGCAATCAGCCCCAGCATTTT,CASSHKDREWGNQPQHF,TRBJ1-5,TRBV7-3,TRBD1,-